These 25 T cell receptor beta chains were all obtained from the same sample, sequenced in a study of control samples from healthy donors and cancer patients. Clones were read by immunoSEQ multiplex PCR, and TCRdb kept only the in-frame ones, dropping some. The data hold some 110,000 clones, with 75% to 90% observed a single time. Input material: PBMCs. The receptors originated from a woman in her forties or fifties with colorectal cancer.

The rearrangement links TRBV28 to TRBJ2-7, with 14 bases identical to TRBD2. CDR3 length: 15 amino acids. Germline CDR1 and CDR2: MDHEN and SYDVKM. V dropped 6 bases and J dropped 6; count of bases not matched to a gene: 7. CDR3 loop: CASSRLAGGPGEQYF. CDR3 bases: TGTGCCAGCAGCAGACTAGCGGGAGGGCCGGGCGAGCAGTACTTC.

The chain links TRBV19 to TRBJ1-5, with no clear D. This CDR3 contains 15 residues. The germline CDR1 and CDR2 sequences are LNHDA and SQIVND (reference sequence). V was pared by 1 base and J by 7 bases, with 14 bases between. CDR3 sequence: CASSIGRAGGQPQHF. The CDR3 bases are TGTGCCAGTAGTATAGGACGGGCGGGAGGGCAGCCCCAGCATTTT.

The chain recombines TRBV9 with TRBJ1-1; TRBD1 is a possible D gene (5 bases). V was cut by 4 bases and J by 6 bases, with 16 bases left in between. The CDR3 consists of 14 residues. The germline CDR1 and CDR2 sequences are SGDLS and YYNGEE. CDR3 sequence reads: CASSPRRGSPEAFF. The CDR3, as DNA: TGTGCCAGCAGCCCCCGTCGGGGGAGCCCTGAAGCTTTCTTT.

V gene TRBV3-1 (or the pseudogene TRBV3-2) combines with J gene TRBJ1-4; tentative D call: TRBD1 (5 bases). With 2 bases removed from V and 6 bases from J, the gap between germline ends came to 10 bases. The CDR3 has 14 amino acids. Germline CDR1 LGHDT, CDR2 YNNKEL (reference sequence). CDR3 sequence: CASSQRDGDEKLFF. In DNA, the CDR3 is TGTGCCAGCAGCCAAAGGGACGGCGATGAAAAACTGTTTTTT.

The V gene is TRBV5-1, the J gene TRBJ1-4; D not certain. With 0 bases removed from V and 5 bases from J, the gap between germline ends came to 8 bases. The CDR3 contains 14 residues. CDR1 is SGHRS, CDR2 YFSETQ, per germline. The CDR3 is CASSLDSENEKLFF. The CDR3 region has the DNA TGCGCCAGCAGCTTGGACAGTGAGAATGAAAAACTGTTTTTT.

As regards this clone: Other nucleotide sequences from this sample produce the same CDR3. The genes are TRBV18 and TRBJ1-5, with no clear D. V was trimmed by 3 bases and J by 0 bases, leaving 6 bases between them. There are 14 residues in the CDR3. Germline loops: CDR1 KGHSH, CDR2 LQKENI. The CDR3 DNA sequence: TGTGCCAGCTCACCGGGAGATAGCAATCAGCCCCAGCATTTT. This encodes CASSPGDSNQPQHF.

Comment on this clone: In the same sample, other DNA sequences code for this CDR3. In nucleotides, the CDR3 is TGTGCCAGCAGCCAGAGGGGAAATCAGCCCCAGCATTTT. This translates into CASSQRGNQPQHF. This sequence joins TRBV3-1 (or the pseudogene TRBV3-2) and TRBJ1-5, with D perhaps matching TRBD1 (5 bases). V gave up 3 bases and J gave up 4 bases, with 7 bases separating them. The CDR3 contains 13 residues. Germline lookup yields CDR1 LGHDT and CDR2 YNNKEL (reference sequence).

The chain combines TRBV25-1 with TRBJ1-5; D is perhaps TRBD1 (5 bases). Trimming shortened V by 1 base and J by 11 bases, and 15 bases separated the two germline ends. The germline V gene has CDR1 MGHDK and CDR2 SYGVNS. CDR3 length: 14 amino acids. The CDR3 here is CASSEWGDQRAQHF. CDR3 nucleotides: TGTGCCAGCAGTGAATGGGGGGACCAACGAGCCCAGCATTTT.

CDR3 sequence reads: CAKEESINYGYTF. In DNA form, the CDR3 reads TGTGCCAAGGAGGAATCCATTAACTATGGCTACACCTTC. The chain has TRBV9 and TRBJ1-2; D gene ambiguous. The germline V gene has CDR1 SGDLS and CDR2 YYNGEE. V lost 9 bases and J lost 1, with 13 bases in between. This CDR3 spans 13 amino acids.

V usage is TRBV5-1 and J usage is TRBJ2-5, with 8 positions matching TRBD1. Germline lookup yields CDR1 SGHRS and CDR2 YFSETQ. The V gene end was trimmed by 4 bases and the J gene end by 5 bases; junction bases not matched to a gene: 10. This CDR3 comprises 15 residues. This chain's CDR3 is CASSLGQGRGETQYF. The CDR3 coding sequence is TGCGCCAGCAGCCTTGGACAGGGAAGAGGGGAGACCCAGTACTTC. The entire variable domain, with the rest obtained from reference TRBV5-1 and TRBJ2-5, is as follows: KAGVTQTPRYLIKTRGQQVTLSCSPISGHRSVSWYQQTPGQGLQFLFEYFSETQRNKGNFPGRFSGRQFSNSRSEMNVSTLELGDSALYLCASSLGQGRGETQYFGPGTRLLVL.

This clone was observed once. V and J are TRBV18 and TRBJ1-2; 7 bases align to TRBD1. Germline V gene sequence: CDR1 KGHSH, CDR2 LQKENI. The V gene end was trimmed by 3 bases and the J gene end by 4 bases; junction bases not matched to a gene: 8. The CDR3 has 15 amino acids. The CDR3 DNA is TGTGCCAGCTCACCGTCAGTCAGGGGGGCCTATGGCTACACCTTC. Its protein product is CASSPSVRGAYGYTF.

This chain uses TRBV6-5 with TRBJ1-6; the D gene is possibly TRBD1 (5 bases). The CDR3 extends over 15 amino acids. The germline CDR1 and CDR2 sequences are MNHEY and SVGAGI. V was trimmed by 5 bases and J by 6 bases, leaving 14 bases between them. CDR3 residues: CASSRFEGPNSPLHF. CDR3 bases: TGTGCCAGCAGTAGATTTGAGGGACCTAATTCACCCCTCCACTTT.

This sequence joins TRBV10-3 and TRBJ1-2; 10 nucleotides match TRBD1. Germline CDR1 ENHRY, CDR2 SYGVKD. The ends lost 0 bases at V and 2 bases at J; junction bases unmatched: 3. The CDR3 is 16 residues long. DNA for the CDR3: TGTGCCATCAGTGAGTCCGGGACAGGGGTGAACTATGGCTACACCTTC. Translating it yields CAISESGTGVNYGYTF.

In this sample, this clone turned up once. The chain links TRBV24-1 to TRBJ2-2; D possibly uses TRBD1 or TRBD2 (5 bases each). Germline V gene sequence: CDR1 KGHDR, CDR2 SFDVKD. This CDR3 has 14 residues. Trimming took 9 bases from V and 4 from J, leaving 14 bases between them. This CDR3 is CATRDATGTGELFF. Written as DNA, the CDR3 is TGTGCCACCCGGGACGCGACGGGCACCGGGGAGCTGTTTTTT.

The J gene is TRBJ2-1, the V gene TRBV20-1, with no clear D. Germline values: CDR1 DFQATT, CDR2 SNEGSKA (reference sequence). Trimming cost V 3 bases and J 4 bases, with 10 bases left between them. The length of the CDR3 is 13 residues. CDR3 sequence reads: CSASLPSYNEQFF. The DNA for the CDR3 is TGCAGTGCTAGTCTTCCGTCATACAATGAGCAGTTCTTC.

CDR3 sequence: CASSLLAGTQYF. The CDR3, as DNA: TGTGCCAGCAGCCTACTAGCTGGTACGCAGTATTTT. The chain couples TRBV25-1 to TRBJ2-3; a possible D gene is TRBD2 (6 bases). In germline, CDR1 is MGHDK, CDR2 SYGVNS. Trimming took 6 bases from V and 8 from J, leaving 12 bases between them. This CDR3 is built from 12 residues.

V usage is TRBV19 and J usage is TRBJ2-7, with D possibly TRBD1 on 6 matching bases. Trimming stripped 5 bases from V and 0 bases from J, with 14 bases between. This CDR3 contains 15 residues. Germline V gene lookup returns CDR1 LNHDA and CDR2 SQIVND (reference sequence). The CDR3 loop reads CASSSSLTGSYEQYF. DNA of the CDR3: TGTGCCAGTAGTTCCTCTTTGACAGGCTCCTACGAGCAGTACTTC.

V gene TRBV5-1 combines with J gene TRBJ2-2; 7 bases agree with TRBD1. V lost 0 bases to trimming and J lost 5 bases; unmatched junction nucleotides: 10. The CDR3 is 17 amino acids. Germline values: CDR1 SGHRS, CDR2 YFSETQ. The CDR3 reads CASSLVGGQATTGELFF. The CDR3 bases are TGCGCCAGCAGCTTGGTCGGCGGACAGGCGACGACCGGGGAGCTGTTTTTT.

This sequence joins TRBV11-2 and TRBJ2-5, with D perhaps given as TRBD1 or TRBD2 (6 bases each). The V gene lost 6 bases and the J gene lost 0 bases, with 17 bases spanning the gap. Germline V gene data show CDR1 as SGHAT and CDR2 as FQNNGV. The CDR3 spans 16 residues. The CDR3 nucleotides are TGTGCCAGCAGTTCACGCGGGACATCGTACCAAGAGACCCAGTACTTC. This sequence encodes CASSSRGTSYQETQYF.

V and J are TRBV18 and TRBJ1-1, with D possibly being TRBD1 (5 bases). V was clipped by 0 bases and J by 3 bases, with 11 bases between them. The CDR3 contains 15 residues. The germline CDR1 and CDR2 sequences are KGHSH and LQKENI. CDR3 protein: CASSPPGTGYTEAFF. The CDR3, as DNA: TGTGCCAGCTCACCACCCGGGACGGGTTACACTGAAGCTTTCTTT.

The chain uses TRBV30 and TRBJ1-3; D may be TRBD1 (5 bases). Germline V gene lookup returns CDR1 GTSNPN and CDR2 SVGIG (reference sequence). This CDR3 has 14 amino acids. V shed 3 bases and J shed 2 bases, with 11 bases lying between them. The CDR3 sequence is CAWRSPGTGNTIYF. The CDR3 nucleotides are TGTGCCTGGAGAAGTCCAGGGACTGGAAACACCATATATTTT. Full variable domain (missing parts from reference TRBV30 and TRBJ1-3): SQTIHQWPATLVQPVGSPLSLECTVEGTSNPNLYWYRQAAGRGLQLLFYSVGIGQISSEVPQNLSASRPQDRQFILSSKKLLLSDSGFYLCAWRSPGTGNTIYFGEGSWLTVV.

This chain joins TRBV30 and TRBJ1-4; D is perhaps TRBD1 (6 bases). This CDR3 has 18 residues. Germline V lookup: CDR1 GTSNPN, CDR2 SVGIG (reference sequence). Trimming removed 0 bases at V and 0 bases at J, with 17 bases between. CDR3 sequence: CAWSVRPGEAATNEKLFF. The CDR3 DNA reads TGTGCCTGGAGTGTACGGCCAGGGGAGGCCGCAACTAATGAAAAACTGTTTTTT.

The V call is TRBV5-1, the J call TRBJ2-1, with 7 positions matching TRBD1. V was pared by 4 bases and J by 0 bases, with 7 bases of the junction left unmatched. Germline V gives CDR1 SGHRS, CDR2 YFSETQ. The CDR3 sequence is 16 residues long. CDR3 residues: CASSRARDSSYNEQFF. CDR3 bases: TGCGCCAGCAGCCGCGCGAGGGACAGCTCCTACAATGAGCAGTTCTTC. Combining the CDR3 with reference TRBV5-1 and TRBJ2-1 gives the whole variable domain KAGVTQTPRYLIKTRGQQVTLSCSPISGHRSVSWYQQTPGQGLQFLFEYFSETQRNKGNFPGRFSGRQFSNSRSEMNVSTLELGDSALYLCASSRARDSSYNEQFFGPGTRLTVL.

This chain uses TRBV7-9 with TRBJ2-6, with 7 nucleotides matching TRBD1. Germline V gene sequence: CDR1 SEHNR, CDR2 FQNEAQ (reference sequence). V shed 5 bases and J 2 bases; nucleotides not matched to a gene: 3. CDR3 length: 15 amino acids. This CDR3 reads CASSQRGPGANVLTF. The CDR3 region has the DNA TGTGCCAGCAGCCAAAGGGGGCCTGGGGCCAACGTCCTGACTTTC. The full variable domain, with the rest looked up from reference TRBV7-9 and TRBJ2-6, is DTGVSQNPRHKITKRGQNVTFRCDPISEHNRLYWYRQTLGQGPEFLTYFQNEAQLEKSRLLSDRFSAERPKGSFSTLEIQRTEQGDSAMYLCASSQRGPGANVLTFGAGSRLTVL.

The chain links TRBV9 to TRBJ1-1; a possible D gene is TRBD1 (5 bases). Germline V lookup: CDR1 SGDLS, CDR2 YYNGEE. With 3 bases removed from V and 9 bases from J, the gap between germline ends came to 15 bases. This CDR3 has 13 amino acids. In DNA form, the CDR3 reads TGTGCCAGCAGCGACCGGGCAGGGAGGCAAGCTTTCTTT. Residues: CASSDRAGRQAFF. Full variable domain (rest looked up from reference TRBV9 and TRBJ1-1): DSGVTQTPKHLITATGQRVTLRCSPRSGDLSVYWYQQSLDQGLQFLIQYYNGEERAKGNILERFSAQQFPDLHSELNLSSLELGDSALYFCASSDRAGRQAFFGQGTRLTVV.